These 21 T cell receptor beta chains originate from one sample sequenced in a study of cytomegalovirus exposure and HLA in healthy donors. The primer mix had 60 Vbeta and 13 Jbeta primers. Method: immunoSEQ multiplex PCR; TCRdb's copy keeps in-frame clones and lacks some. The table lists around 90,000 clones, more than 75% of them singletons. Source material: PBMCs. The receptors stem from a human donor in good health.

This clone was recorded a few times. The rearrangement joins TRBV21-1 to TRBJ2-3; the table's D call TRBD1 went unverified against the DNA. TRBV21-1 is flagged as a pseudogene. The CDR3 has 12 amino acids. For the CDR3, the DNA is TGTGCCAGCAGCAAAGGAGGGGGTACGCAGTATTTT. Translating gives CASSKGGGTQYF.

V usage is TRBV5-4 and J usage is TRBJ1-1; 7 nucleotides line up with TRBD1. Trimming cost V 0 bases and J 3 bases; bases outside gene matches: 8. The CDR3 covers 16 residues. CDR1 SGHNT and CDR2 YYREEE come from the germline V gene (reference sequence). DNA for the CDR3: TGTGCCAGCAGCTTGGGCACCGGGACAGCCTACACTGAAGCTTTCTTT. Amino acids: CASSLGTGTAYTEAFF. Full variable domain (outside the CDR3, taken from reference TRBV5-4 and TRBJ1-1): ETGVTQSPTHLIKTRGQQVTLRCSSQSGHNTVSWYQQALGQGPQFIFQYYREEENGRGNFPPRFSGLQFPNYSSELNVNALELDDSALYLCASSLGTGTAYTEAFFGQGTRLTVV.

With respect to this clone: Other DNA sequences within the sample encode an identical CDR3. The chain joins TRBV27 to TRBJ2-7, with 12 bases lining up with TRBD2. Unmatched junction bases numbered 6, after V lost 5 bases and J lost 4 bases. Germline CDR1 is MNHEY and CDR2 is SMNVEV (reference sequence). CDR3 length equals 15 residues. The CDR3 sequence is CASSERLAGVYEQYF. The CDR3 DNA reads TGTGCCAGCAGTGAGCGACTAGCGGGAGTTTACGAGCAGTACTTC.

The V gene is TRBV2, the J gene TRBJ1-2; D gene ambiguous. Trimming removed 4 bases from V and 6 bases from J, with 6 bases in between. The CDR3 length is 11 residues. Germline values: CDR1 SNHLY, CDR2 FYNNEI. In nucleotides, the CDR3 is TGTGCCAGCAGTGCGAGGGATGGCTACACCTTC. It is translated as CASSARDGYTF.

J is TRBJ2-7 and V is TRBV2; 7 nucleotides agree with TRBD1. CDR3 length: 14 residues. The germline V gene has CDR1 SNHLY and CDR2 FYNNEI. Trimming removed 6 bases from V and 1 base from J; junction bases left unmatched: 6. For the CDR3, the DNA is TGTGCCAGCAGAGGACAGGTCCCGTCCTACGAGCAGTACTTC. Amino acids: CASRGQVPSYEQYF.

This clone has just a few counts. The chain combines TRBV10-3 with TRBJ1-2; 9 bases fit TRBD1. The V gene's germline CDR1 is ENHRY and CDR2 SYGVKD. The CDR3 extends over 17 amino acids. With 3 bases clipped from V and 8 bases from J, the junction kept 16 bases outside the gene matches. The CDR3 nucleotides are TGTGCCATCAGTGATTTGGGGACAGGGAAGGGGGAAAGGGGCTACACCTTC. Amino acid sequence: CAISDLGTGKGERGYTF.

The chain combines TRBV5-4 with TRBJ2-4; 9 nucleotides line up with TRBD1. The CDR3 totals 15 residues. Trimming took 3 bases from V and 2 from J; bases not matched to a gene: 3. CDR1 SGHNT and CDR2 YYREEE come from the germline V gene (reference sequence). CDR3: CASSSGQGPKNIQYF. The CDR3 nucleotides are TGTGCCAGCAGCTCTGGACAGGGGCCCAAAAACATTCAGTACTTC.

This chain connects TRBV5-4 to TRBJ2-7, with 10 bases aligning to TRBD1. The CDR3 is made up of 18 amino acids. V shed 0 bases and J 2 bases; nucleotides not matched to a gene: 11. Looked up from germline, CDR1 is SGHNT and CDR2 is YYREEE (reference sequence). The CDR3 is CASSLGPTPGTGAYEQYF. CDR3 DNA: TGTGCCAGCAGCTTGGGCCCTACCCCCGGGACAGGGGCCTACGAGCAGTACTTC.

The chain employs TRBV6-5 and TRBJ1-1; TRBD1 aligns across 11 bases. The CDR3 runs 16 residues. Looked up from germline, CDR1 is MNHEY and CDR2 is SVGAGI. With 1 base clipped from V and 4 bases from J, the junction kept 5 bases outside the gene matches. CDR3 nucleotides: TGTGCCAGCAGTTACTTTCCCGGGACAGGGGGCACTGAAGCTTTCTTT. Its protein is CASSYFPGTGGTEAFF.

The rearrangement links TRBV7-9 to TRBJ1-6; 8 bases agree with TRBD1. CDR1 and CDR2 (germline): SEHNR, FQNEAQ (reference sequence). The length of the CDR3 is 14 residues. V lost 4 bases to trimming and J lost 8 bases; unmatched junction nucleotides: 4. CDR3 amino acids: CASSYGQGDSPLHF. CDR3 DNA: TGTGCCAGCAGCTACGGACAGGGAGATTCACCCCTCCACTTT.

The V call is TRBV6-5, the J call TRBJ1-1; no reliable D call. Germline assignment: CDR1 MNHEY and CDR2 SVGAGI. V lost 6 bases and J 1 base, leaving 12 bases between the germline ends. The CDR3 covers 14 residues. CDR3 sequence (DNA): TGTGCCAGCAGGGAGCAGCCGTCGAACACTGAAGCTTTCTTT. Protein product: CASREQPSNTEAFF.

This sequence joins TRBV30 and TRBJ2-3; D call uncertain. The V end lost 2 bases, the J end lost 6 bases, and 9 bases lay between the germline ends. CDR3 length equals 12 residues. Germline CDR1 reads GTSNPN; CDR2 reads SVGIG (reference sequence). Here the CDR3 DNA reads TGTGCCTGGAGTCCCCCGTCTGATACGCAGTATTTT. Amino acids: CAWSPPSDTQYF.

This chain joins TRBV5-1 and TRBJ2-2; 11 nucleotides match TRBD2. The CDR3 has 16 amino acids. J gave up 7 bases and V 2 bases, and 7 bases lay outside the gene matches. Germline V lookup: CDR1 SGHRS, CDR2 YFSETQ. The CDR3 region is CASSLTSGSSIGELFF. The DNA for the CDR3 is TGCGCCAGCAGCTTAACTAGCGGGAGTTCTATCGGGGAGCTGTTTTTT. The whole variable domain, remainder taken from reference TRBV5-1 and TRBJ2-2, is KAGVTQTPRYLIKTRGQQVTLSCSPISGHRSVSWYQQTPGQGLQFLFEYFSETQRNKGNFPGRFSGRQFSNSRSEMNVSTLELGDSALYLCASSLTSGSSIGELFFGEGSRLTVL.

This rearrangement joins TRBV5-6 to TRBJ1-2; 7 bases fit TRBD1. V shed 2 bases, J shed 2 bases, and the junction held 3 bases outside the gene matches. CDR1 is SGHDT and CDR2 is YYEEEE in the germline V gene. This CDR3 comprises 14 residues. Here the CDR3 DNA reads TGTGCCAGCAGCTTCCCGACAGGGAACTATGGCTACACCTTC. It is translated as CASSFPTGNYGYTF.

The V and J genes are TRBV6-5 and TRBJ2-7; D may be TRBD2 (5 bases). The V gene lost 5 bases and the J gene lost 4 bases, with 15 bases spanning the gap. The CDR3 totals 14 residues. The germline CDR1 and CDR2 sequences are MNHEY and SVGAGI. The CDR3 bases are TGTGCCAGCAGTCCGATGAGGGAGTGGTACGAGCAGTACTTC. The encoded protein is CASSPMREWYEQYF.

The rearrangement uses TRBV6-1 and TRBJ1-2, with D unclear. The V gene lost 1 base and the J gene lost 3 bases, with 12 bases spanning the gap. Germline assignment: CDR1 MNHNS and CDR2 SASEGT. The CDR3 runs to 15 residues. In DNA form, the CDR3 reads TGTGCCAGCAGTGAAGTTATCTTGAGTCACTATGGCTACACCTTC. It specifies CASSEVILSHYGYTF.

A single count supports this clone. The V and J genes are TRBV5-6 and TRBJ1-6; possibly TRBD1 for D (6 bases). The CDR3 is 13 amino acids. With 6 bases removed from V and 8 bases from J, the gap between germline ends came to 12 bases. Looked up from germline, CDR1 is SGHDT and CDR2 is YYEEEE. The CDR3 DNA is TGTGCCAGCACCACAGGGTTGGATTCACCCCTCCACTTT. This sequence encodes CASTTGLDSPLHF. Full variable domain (outside the CDR3, taken from reference TRBV5-6 and TRBJ1-6): DAGVTQSPTHLIKTRGQQVTLRCSPKSGHDTVSWYQQALGQGPQFIFQYYEEEERQRGNFPDRFSGHQFPNYSSELNVNALLLGDSALYLCASTTGLDSPLHFGNGTRLTVT.

The chain recombines TRBV9 with TRBJ2-5; TRBD1 might be the D (5 bases). V gave up 2 bases and J gave up 9 bases, with 11 bases separating them. Germline CDR1 and CDR2: SGDLS and YYNGEE. There are 12 residues in the CDR3. CDR3 loop: CASSVSVGAQYF. The CDR3 coding sequence is TGTGCCAGCAGCGTTAGTGTAGGGGCCCAGTACTTC.

The chain links TRBV6-4 to TRBJ2-1; D possibly corresponds to TRBD1 (7 bases). The CDR3 is 13 amino acids. The V gene lost 4 bases and the J gene lost 6 bases, with 10 bases spanning the gap. Germline CDR1 and CDR2: MRHNA and SNTAGT. The CDR3 region is CASSGQGGNEQFF. In DNA, the CDR3 is TGTGCCAGCAGTGGACAGGGAGGCAATGAGCAGTTCTTC.

The V call is TRBV5-1, the J call TRBJ2-1; TRBD2 matches 8 bases. This CDR3 has 15 amino acids. J gave up 2 bases and V 6 bases, and 7 bases lay outside the gene matches. Germline V gene data show CDR1 as SGHRS and CDR2 as YFSETQ. CDR3 protein: CASTSGGRAYNEQFF. CDR3 coding DNA: TGCGCCAGCACTTCGGGGGGGCGAGCCTACAATGAGCAGTTCTTC.

The chain carries TRBV19 and TRBJ2-7, with D maybe TRBD2 (6 bases). Per the germline V gene, CDR1 is LNHDA and CDR2 is SQIVND (reference sequence). The CDR3 has 16 amino acids. V was cut by 3 bases and J by 5 bases, with 20 bases left in between. DNA for the CDR3: TGTGCCAGTAGTATGAGGAGGGCAAGGGTTAGGGACGAGCAGTACTTC. It translates to CASSMRRARVRDEQYF.